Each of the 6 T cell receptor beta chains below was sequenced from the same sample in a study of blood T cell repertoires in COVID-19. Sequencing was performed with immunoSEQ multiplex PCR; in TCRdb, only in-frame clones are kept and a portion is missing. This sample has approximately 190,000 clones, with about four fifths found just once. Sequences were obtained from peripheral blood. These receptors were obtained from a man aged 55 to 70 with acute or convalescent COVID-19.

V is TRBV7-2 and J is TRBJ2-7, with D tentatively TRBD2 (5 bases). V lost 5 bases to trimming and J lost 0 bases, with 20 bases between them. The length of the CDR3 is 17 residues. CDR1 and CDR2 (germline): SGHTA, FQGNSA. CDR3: CASSRLGGPNSSYEQYF. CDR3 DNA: TGTGCCAGCAGCCGCCTGGGCGGGCCGAATAGCTCCTACGAGCAGTACTTC.

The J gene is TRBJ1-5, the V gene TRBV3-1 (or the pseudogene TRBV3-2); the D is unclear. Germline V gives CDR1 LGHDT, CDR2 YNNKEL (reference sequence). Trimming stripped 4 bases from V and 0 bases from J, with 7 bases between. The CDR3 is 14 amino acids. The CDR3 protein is CASSLFNSNQPQHF. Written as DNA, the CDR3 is TGTGCCAGCAGCCTATTTAATAGCAATCAGCCCCAGCATTTT.

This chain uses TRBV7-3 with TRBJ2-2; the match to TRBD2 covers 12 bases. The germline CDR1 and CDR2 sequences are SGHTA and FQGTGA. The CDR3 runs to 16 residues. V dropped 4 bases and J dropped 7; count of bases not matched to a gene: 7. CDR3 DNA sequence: TGTGCCAGCAGCTCCCGACTAGCGGGGGCCTTCGGGGAGCTGTTTTTT. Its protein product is CASSSRLAGAFGELFF.

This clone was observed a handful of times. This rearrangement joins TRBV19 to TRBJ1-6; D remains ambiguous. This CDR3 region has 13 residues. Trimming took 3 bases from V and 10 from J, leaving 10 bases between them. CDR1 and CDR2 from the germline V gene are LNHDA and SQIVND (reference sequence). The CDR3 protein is CASSMGRGSPLHF. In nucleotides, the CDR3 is TGTGCCAGTAGTATGGGTAGAGGATCACCCCTCCACTTT.

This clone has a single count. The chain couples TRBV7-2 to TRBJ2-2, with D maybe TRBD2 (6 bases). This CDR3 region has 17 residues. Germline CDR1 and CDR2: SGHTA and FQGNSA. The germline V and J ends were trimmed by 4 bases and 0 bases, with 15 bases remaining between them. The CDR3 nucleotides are TGTGCCAGCAGCTGGGTAACTGGAGGGGCGAACACCGGGGAGCTGTTTTTT. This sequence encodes CASSWVTGGANTGELFF.

The CDR3 nucleotides read TGTGCCAGCGGCTCTTATAGCACAGATACGCAGTATTTT. Protein: CASGSYSTDTQYF. This chain connects TRBV9 to TRBJ2-3, with D hard to call. The germline V and J ends were trimmed by 7 bases and 0 bases, with 9 bases remaining between them. This CDR3 region has 13 residues. Germline V gene data show CDR1 as SGDLS and CDR2 as YYNGEE.